This T cell receptor (beta chain) was identified during a study of Ad26.COV2.S vaccination and SARS-CoV-2 variants. Study conclusions and caveats: People given the vaccine had a wider spike-specific TCR breadth than placebo recipients did. Total responses of T cells may have been underestimated by the analyses of TCR breadth and depth.

Generated by immunoSEQ multiplex PCR, the TCRdb table keeps only in-frame clones and is missing some. The repertoire consists of about 480,000 clones, with around 88% occurring once and the leading ten covering 9.5% to 15%. The CDR3 consists of 12 residues. Trimming cost V 4 bases and J 9 bases, with 13 bases left between them. Germline CDR1 reads SQVTM; CDR2 reads ANQGSEA. The sample's treatment: some 20 received Ad26.COV2.S at low or high dose, single or two shots; roughly five received placebo; per-sample allocation not given. Samples came from day 63 after the first vaccine or placebo injection. As concerns this clone: Its specificity is unknown.

The TCR sequence derives from a person aged 18-65 years who received the Ad26.COV2.S COVID-19 vaccine or a placebo. The sequencing here drew on peripheral blood, taken in a trial of Ad26.COV2.S vaccine versus placebo. V usage is TRBV29-1 and J usage is TRBJ2-1, with D hard to call. The CDR3 DNA sequence: TGCAGCGTTGGAATCTCCTCACCTGAGCAGTTCTTC. Its translation is CSVGISSPEQFF.